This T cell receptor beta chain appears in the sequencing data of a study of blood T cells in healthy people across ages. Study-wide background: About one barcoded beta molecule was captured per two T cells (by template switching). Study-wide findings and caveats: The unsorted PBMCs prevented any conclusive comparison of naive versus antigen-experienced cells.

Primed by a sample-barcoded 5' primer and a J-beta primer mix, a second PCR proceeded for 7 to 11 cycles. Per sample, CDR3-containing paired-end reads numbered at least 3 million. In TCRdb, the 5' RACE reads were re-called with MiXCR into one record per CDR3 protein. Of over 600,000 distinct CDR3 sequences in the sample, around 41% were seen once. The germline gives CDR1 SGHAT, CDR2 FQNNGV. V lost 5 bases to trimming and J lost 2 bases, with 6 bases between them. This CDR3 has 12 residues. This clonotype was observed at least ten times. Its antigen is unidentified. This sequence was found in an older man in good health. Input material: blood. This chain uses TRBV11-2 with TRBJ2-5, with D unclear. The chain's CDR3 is CASSRTQETQYF. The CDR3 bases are TGTGCCAGCAGCCGAACACAAGAGACCCAGTACTTC.